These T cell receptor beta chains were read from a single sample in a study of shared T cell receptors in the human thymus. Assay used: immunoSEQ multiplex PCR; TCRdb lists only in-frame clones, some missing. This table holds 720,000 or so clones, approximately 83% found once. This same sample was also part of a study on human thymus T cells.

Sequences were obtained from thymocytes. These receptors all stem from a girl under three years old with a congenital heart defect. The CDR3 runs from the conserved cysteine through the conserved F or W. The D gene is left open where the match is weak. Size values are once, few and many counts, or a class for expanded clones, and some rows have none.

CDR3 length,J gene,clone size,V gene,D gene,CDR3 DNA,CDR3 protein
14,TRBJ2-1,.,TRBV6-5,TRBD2,TGTGCCAGCGCTCCTAGCGGGGGGCGCAATGAGCAGTTCTTC,CASAPSGGRNEQFF
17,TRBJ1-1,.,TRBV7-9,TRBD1,TGTGCCAGCAGCTTAGGTCAGGGGGCGATTAGGAACACTGAAGCTTTCTTT,CASSLGQGAIRNTEAFF
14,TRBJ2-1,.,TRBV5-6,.,TGTGCCAGCAGATCGGACAGTCGATTCAATGAGCAGTTCTTC,CASRSDSRFNEQFF
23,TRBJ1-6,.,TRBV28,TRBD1,TGTGCCAGCAGGCCAGGGAATAGGGGCGGGACAGGGGGCGAGGTCTCCTATAATTCACCCCTCCACTTT,CASRPGNRGGTGGEVSYNSPLHF
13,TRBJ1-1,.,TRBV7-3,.,TGTGCCAGCAGCTTAGAGTCACAGAATGAAGCTTTCTTT,CASSLESQNEAFF
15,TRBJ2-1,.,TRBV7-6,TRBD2,TGTGCCAGTACAAGCTTAAGCGGGGGGGCCGGTGAGCAGTTCTTC,CASTSLSGGAGEQFF
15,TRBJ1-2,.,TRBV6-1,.,TGTGCCAGCAGCAACACTTGGGAGACTAACTATGGCTACACCTTC,CASSNTWETNYGYTF
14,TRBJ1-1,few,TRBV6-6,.,TGTGCCAGCAGTTACACAGGGAGCGACACTGAAGCTTTCTTT,CASSYTGSDTEAFF
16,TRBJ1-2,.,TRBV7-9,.,TGTGCCAGCAGCTTACCGCAGGGGTTTGCCTCCTATGGCTACACCTTC,CASSLPQGFASYGYTF
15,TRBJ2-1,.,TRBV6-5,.,TGTGCCAGCAGTTACAAAAGGGGCCAGGGCAATGAGCAGTTCTTC,CASSYKRGQGNEQFF
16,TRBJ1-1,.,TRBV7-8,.,TGTGCCAGCAGCTTCTCCCGGGGGAGGGACTCCTCTGAAGCTTTCTTT,CASSFSRGRDSSEAFF
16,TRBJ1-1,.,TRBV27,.,TGTGCCAGCAGTTGGCGACAGGTACTACCCCTCACTGAAGCTTTCTTT,CASSWRQVLPLTEAFF
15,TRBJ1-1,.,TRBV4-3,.,TGCGCCAGCAGCCAAAGTGGGGCGGTGAACACTGAAGCTTTCTTT,CASSQSGAVNTEAFF
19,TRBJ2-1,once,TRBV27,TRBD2,TGTGCCAGCAGTTTAGGATACAGGCTAGCGGGGGGGCGGGGCAATGAGCAGTTCTTC,CASSLGYRLAGGRGNEQFF